The next 27 T cell receptor beta chains were all read from a single sample in a study of blood T cell repertoires in COVID-19. Profiling relied on immunoSEQ multiplex PCR, and the TCRdb table lists in-frame clones only, not all of them. This table holds some 100,000 clones, 65% to 85% found once. What was sequenced was peripheral blood. All receptors come from a man between 60 and 75 years old with acute or convalescent COVID-19.

V gene TRBV2 combines with J gene TRBJ1-5, with D perhaps matching TRBD1 (5 bases). Germline CDR1 and CDR2: SNHLY and FYNNEI. V was shortened by 6 bases and J by 0 bases, with 12 bases between the two germline ends. This CDR3 has 15 amino acids. The CDR3 nucleotides read TGTGCCAGCAGAGACGGGGGGACTAGCAATCAGCCCCAGCATTTT. Its protein product is CASRDGGTSNQPQHF. Variable domain in full (rest from reference TRBV2 and TRBJ1-5): EPEVTQTPSHQVTQMGQEVILRCVPISNHLYFYWYRQILGQKVEFLVSFYNNEISEKSEIFDDQFSVERPDGSNFTLKIRSTKLEDSAMYFCASRDGGTSNQPQHFGDGTRLSIL.

The chain has TRBV7-9 and TRBJ2-7; D unresolved. The CDR3 covers 12 residues. V was trimmed by 5 bases and J by 3 bases, leaving 8 bases between them. Germline V gene sequence: CDR1 SEHNR, CDR2 FQNEAQ (reference sequence). The CDR3 reads CASSPLHYEQYF. DNA for the CDR3: TGTGCCAGCAGCCCTTTACACTACGAGCAGTACTTC.

J is TRBJ2-1 and V is TRBV14, with 8 bases identical to TRBD2. Germline-derived CDR1 and CDR2 are SGHDN and FVKESK. Trimming took 1 base from V and 0 from J; bases not matched to a gene: 2. This CDR3 spans 16 amino acids. The CDR3 region has the DNA TGTGCCAGCAGCCAAGGTAGCGGGACCTCCTACAATGAGCAGTTCTTC. It codes for CASSQGSGTSYNEQFF.

V is TRBV7-6 and J is TRBJ2-2; 7 bases map to TRBD1. V lost 2 bases and J lost 4; bases outside the gene matches: 7. Germline values: CDR1 SGHVS, CDR2 FNYEAQ. The CDR3 loop spans 16 amino acids. Here the CDR3 reads CASSLSSGGGTGELFF. The CDR3 DNA reads as TGTGCCAGCAGCTTATCGTCAGGGGGTGGCACCGGGGAGCTGTTTTTT.

The chain joins TRBV11-2 to TRBJ2-7, with no clear D. Trimming stripped 5 bases from V and 2 bases from J, with 7 bases between. CDR1 SGHAT and CDR2 FQNNGV come from the germline V gene. The CDR3 spans 12 residues. Here the CDR3 reads CASSHRAYEQYF. The CDR3 DNA reads TGTGCCAGCAGCCACAGAGCCTACGAGCAGTACTTC.

The rearrangement links TRBV4-3 to TRBJ1-1, with 7 bases identical to TRBD1. This CDR3 contains 14 residues. J lost 8 bases, V lost 7 bases, and 13 bases had no gene match. From germline, CDR1 is LGHNA and CDR2 YSLEER. The CDR3 DNA is TGCGCCAGCAACCCCGAGGGGACAGTCTCAGAAGCTTTCTTT. This encodes CASNPEGTVSEAFF.

This chain connects TRBV7-6 to TRBJ2-1, with TRBD2 identical over 7 bases. The germline V gene has CDR1 SGHVS and CDR2 FNYEAQ. The CDR3 has 15 amino acids. Trimming took 7 bases from V and 9 from J; bases not matched to a gene: 15. CDR3 coding DNA: TGTGCCAGCACCCCCGGTGGCGGGAGACGGCCTGAGCAGTTCTTC. As protein: CASTPGGGRRPEQFF.

This chain connects TRBV3-1 (or the pseudogene TRBV3-2) to TRBJ2-6; D might be TRBD1 (5 bases). The germline V and J ends were trimmed by 6 bases and 2 bases, with 11 bases remaining between them. Germline CDR1 LGHDT, CDR2 YNNKEL (reference sequence). CDR3 length: 15 amino acids. For the CDR3, the DNA is TGTGCCAGCAGTAAGGGGTCCCCTGGGGCCAACGTCCTGACTTTC. It is translated as CASSKGSPGANVLTF.

This clone was observed once. The CDR3 protein is CASSQELAGVETQYF. CDR3 coding DNA: TGTGCCAGCAGCCAAGAACTAGCGGGAGTAGAGACCCAGTACTTC. The chain couples TRBV3-1 (or the pseudogene TRBV3-2) to TRBJ2-5, with TRBD2 identical over 11 bases. The V and J ends lost 0 bases and 4 bases, in that order; junction bases with no gene match: 1. The CDR3 sequence is 15 residues long. Germline CDR1 reads LGHDT; CDR2 reads YNNKEL (reference sequence).

The chain couples TRBV6-2 or TRBV6-3 to TRBJ2-7; 8 bases agree with TRBD1. Germline CDR1 MNHEY, CDR2 SVGEGT. The V gene end was trimmed by 2 bases and the J gene end by 0 bases; junction bases not matched to a gene: 0. The CDR3 is made up of 14 amino acids. CDR3 loop: CASSYQGASYEQYF. The CDR3 DNA sequence: TGTGCCAGCAGTTACCAGGGGGCCTCCTACGAGCAGTACTTC.

This rearrangement joins TRBV4-3 to TRBJ1-4; 7 nucleotides agree with TRBD1. Germline CDR1 LGHNA, CDR2 YSLEER. The CDR3 totals 18 residues. V trimming: 1 base; J trimming: 0 bases; junction bases outside the gene matches: 8. The CDR3 is CASSQGDSSTTTNEKLFF. The DNA of the CDR3 is TGCGCCAGCAGCCAAGGGGACAGCTCAACCACAACTAATGAAAAACTGTTTTTT.

The CDR3: CASLRQIDYGYTF. CDR3 nucleotide sequence: TGTGCCAGCCTGAGGCAGATCGATTATGGCTACACCTTC. The chain carries TRBV2 and TRBJ1-2; D remains ambiguous. Trimming took 8 bases from V and 5 from J, leaving 15 bases between them. There are 13 residues in the CDR3. Germline lookup yields CDR1 SNHLY and CDR2 FYNNEI.

The gene calls are TRBV4-3 and TRBJ1-6; possible D gene TRBD1, 6 bases. In germline, CDR1 is LGHNA, CDR2 YSLEER. There are 18 residues in the CDR3. Trimming removed 4 bases at V and 6 bases at J, with 22 bases between. CDR3 loop: CASSLRQQGPTFNSPLHF. CDR3 DNA sequence: TGCGCCAGCAGCCTAAGACAACAGGGTCCTACTTTTAATTCACCCCTCCACTTT.

The V gene is TRBV5-6, the J gene TRBJ2-7; no firm D call. Germline V gene sequence: CDR1 SGHDT, CDR2 YYEEEE. V lost 0 bases and J lost 0, with 10 bases in between. This CDR3 region has 15 residues. The CDR3 loop is CASSLGPSHSYEQYF. In DNA form, the CDR3 reads TGTGCCAGCAGCTTGGGTCCGAGTCACTCCTACGAGCAGTACTTC.

This chain connects TRBV5-1 to TRBJ2-7; D perhaps matches TRBD1 (5 bases). The CDR3 runs 12 residues. V was clipped by 5 bases and J by 5 bases, with 11 bases between them. Germline V lookup: CDR1 SGHRS, CDR2 YFSETQ. CDR3 nucleotide sequence: TGCGCCAGCAGAGTGGGCAGGGACGAGCAGTACTTC. As protein: CASRVGRDEQYF. The variable domain in full, with the rest retrieved from reference TRBV5-1 and TRBJ2-7, is KAGVTQTPRYLIKTRGQQVTLSCSPISGHRSVSWYQQTPGQGLQFLFEYFSETQRNKGNFPGRFSGRQFSNSRSEMNVSTLELGDSALYLCASRVGRDEQYFGPGTRLTVT.

The chain combines TRBV6-6 with TRBJ1-6, with D possibly TRBD1 on 5 matching bases. Germline CDR1 and CDR2: MNHNY and SVGAGI (reference sequence). This CDR3 spans 14 amino acids. V lost 0 bases and J lost 9, with 9 bases in between. CDR3 nucleotide sequence: TGTGCCAGCAGTTACTCTGGGGGGATTTCACCCCTCCACTTT. It codes for CASSYSGGISPLHF.

V gene TRBV25-1 combines with J gene TRBJ1-3; D not resolved. Trimming stripped 6 bases from V and 3 bases from J, with 6 bases between. The germline V gene encodes CDR1 MGHDK and CDR2 SYGVNS. The CDR3 runs to 12 residues. The CDR3 DNA is TGTGCCAGCAGGGCGGATGGAAACACCATATATTTT. It yields the protein CASRADGNTIYF.

The V and J genes are TRBV6-5 and TRBJ1-2; D gene unclear. Trimming shortened V by 6 bases and J by 8 bases, and 19 bases separated the two germline ends. The CDR3 has 14 amino acids. CDR1 and CDR2 (germline): MNHEY, SVGAGI. The CDR3 DNA follows: TGTGCCAGCAGCCCCAGTCCCGGGATTGAAGGCTACACCTTC. It codes for CASSPSPGIEGYTF.

This chain joins TRBV27 and TRBJ2-3, with 9 positions matching TRBD2. The CDR3 covers 17 residues. Trimming cost V 0 bases and J 7 bases; bases outside gene matches: 11. Germline CDR1 reads MNHEY; CDR2 reads SMNVEV (reference sequence). For the CDR3, the DNA is TGTGCCAGCAGTTTATCGTATTCTAGCGGGGCACATAATACGCAGTATTTT. Protein: CASSLSYSSGAHNTQYF.

This clone was seen only once. This sequence joins TRBV10-1 and TRBJ1-6, with TRBD1 as a possible D gene (6 bases). CDR1 and CDR2 (germline): WNHNN, SYGVQD (reference sequence). The germline V and J ends were trimmed by 6 bases and 5 bases, with 14 bases remaining between them. The CDR3 sequence is 15 residues long. The CDR3, as DNA: TGCGCCAGCAGCGCCGGGACAATGGATAATTCACCCCTCCACTTT. As protein: CASSAGTMDNSPLHF.

This chain links TRBV19 with TRBJ1-1; 9 nucleotides agree with TRBD1. Germline loops: CDR1 LNHDA, CDR2 SQIVND (reference sequence). Germline trimming cut 6 bases from V and 5 bases from J; bases unmatched to any gene: 10. The CDR3 totals 15 residues. The CDR3 DNA is TGTGCCAGTAGGCCGGGACAGGGTAGAGGTACTGAAGCTTTCTTT. It specifies CASRPGQGRGTEAFF.

The gene calls are TRBV7-9 and TRBJ2-5; TRBD2 aligns across 7 bases. CDR1 SEHNR and CDR2 FQNEAQ come from the germline V gene (reference sequence). The CDR3 is made up of 15 amino acids. V gave up 2 bases and J gave up 2 bases; unmatched junction bases: 5. CDR3 amino acids: CASSLRDYLQETQYF. The CDR3 DNA reads TGTGCCAGCAGCTTAAGGGACTACCTACAAGAGACCCAGTACTTC. The full variable domain, in which reference TRBV7-9 and TRBJ2-5 provide the parts outside the CDR3, is DTGVSQNPRHKITKRGQNVTFRCDPISEHNRLYWYRQTLGQGPEFLTYFQNEAQLEKSRLLSDRFSAERPKGSFSTLEIQRTEQGDSAMYLCASSLRDYLQETQYFGPGTRLLVL.

The chain recombines TRBV27 with TRBJ1-6; 7 nucleotides line up with TRBD1. Germline-derived CDR1 and CDR2 are MNHEY and SMNVEV (reference sequence). V lost 2 bases to trimming and J lost 12 bases; unmatched junction nucleotides: 7. The length of the CDR3 is 14 residues. Written as DNA, the CDR3 is TGTGCCAGCAGTTTAGAAAGCAGGGGGGAACCCCTCCACTTT. Amino acid sequence: CASSLESRGEPLHF.

This clone was seen more than once but under ten times. V and J are TRBV5-6 and TRBJ2-2; D gene unclear. Germline V gene data show CDR1 as SGHDT and CDR2 as YYEEEE. The V gene lost 0 bases and the J gene lost 6 bases, with 6 bases spanning the gap. The CDR3 extends over 13 amino acids. The CDR3: CASSLEQAGELFF. The CDR3, as DNA: TGTGCCAGCAGCTTGGAGCAGGCCGGGGAGCTGTTTTTT.

Notes on this clone: At the DNA level, this CDR3 is encoded by other sequences in the same sample as well. The chain uses TRBV11-3 and TRBJ2-1; 7 positions agree with TRBD2. This CDR3 comprises 17 residues. The germline V gene encodes CDR1 SGHNT and CDR2 YENEEA. V lost 1 base, J lost 1 base, and 7 bases stayed unmatched. The CDR3, as DNA: TGTGCCAGCAGCTTAGGAGTAGCGGGCGAATCCTACAATGAGCAGTTCTTC. Protein: CASSLGVAGESYNEQFF.

The J gene is TRBJ2-3, the V gene TRBV25-1; D is uncertain. The germline CDR1 and CDR2 sequences are MGHDK and SYGVNS. The CDR3 is 15 residues long. V gave up 5 bases and J gave up 0 bases, with 12 bases separating them. The CDR3 is CASSRVTTSTDTQYF. Here the CDR3 DNA reads TGTGCCAGCAGTCGAGTGACAACTAGCACAGATACGCAGTATTTT.

The chain has TRBV13 and TRBJ2-7; 11 bases are shared with TRBD1. J was trimmed by 1 base and V by 2 bases; bases with no gene match: 7. CDR1 is PRHDT, CDR2 FYEKMQ, per germline (reference sequence). The CDR3 sequence is 17 residues long. The CDR3 bases are TGTGCCAGCAGCTTAACCGTTGGGGACAGGGGGTCCTACGAGCAGTACTTC. It codes for CASSLTVGDRGSYEQYF. Drawing the rest from reference TRBV13 and TRBJ2-7, the complete variable domain is AAGVIQSPRHLIKEKRETATLKCYPIPRHDTVYWYQQGPGQDPQFLISFYEKMQSDKGSIPDRFSAQQFSDYHSELNMSSLELGDSALYFCASSLTVGDRGSYEQYFGPGTRLTVT.